This T cell receptor beta chain was found in a study of blood T cell repertoires in COVID-19. Per the germline V gene, CDR1 is MNHEY and CDR2 is SVGAGI. There are 14 residues in the CDR3. V lost 0 bases, J lost 2 bases, and 0 bases stayed unmatched. Original methodology: Estimates of nucleated cell counts were drawn from the amplification of reference gene primers. Data came from immunoSEQ multiplex PCR; TCRdb stores just in-frame clones and leaves some out. That table is the source of V, J and clone size, and D and trimming were worked out from the DNA. The table records about 280,000 clones, 88% of them present only once. The participants were between about 18 and 90 years old and came from roughly 25 US areas. The study assigned cohorts using participant-reported clinical history.

The receptor was isolated from a woman aged 55 to 70 in a cohort exposed to, infected with or recovered from COVID-19 (not recorded which). The gene calls are TRBV6-5 and TRBJ2-5, with TRBD1 identical over 7 bases. The specimen sequenced was PBMCs or T cells enriched from blood (not recorded which). CDR3 residues: CASSYSQGQETQYF. CDR3 coding DNA: TGTGCCAGCAGTTACTCACAGGGGCAAGAGACCCAGTACTTC.